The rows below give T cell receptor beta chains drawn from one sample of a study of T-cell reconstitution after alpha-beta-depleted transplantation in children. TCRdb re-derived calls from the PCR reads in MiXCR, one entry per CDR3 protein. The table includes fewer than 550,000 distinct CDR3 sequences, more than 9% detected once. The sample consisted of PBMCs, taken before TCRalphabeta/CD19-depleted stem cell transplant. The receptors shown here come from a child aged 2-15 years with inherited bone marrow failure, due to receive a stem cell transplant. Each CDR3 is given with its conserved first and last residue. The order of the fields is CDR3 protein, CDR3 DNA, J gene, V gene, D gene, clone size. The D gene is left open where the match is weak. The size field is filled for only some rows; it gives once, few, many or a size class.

CDR3: CSASRVWGNQPQHF; DNA: TGCAGTGCTAGCAGGGTGTGGGGCAATCAGCCCCAGCATTTT; J: TRBJ1-5; V: TRBV20-1; D: NA; size: many
CDR3: CAWKGGLDYGYTF; DNA: TGTGCCTGGAAGGGGGGTCTCGACTATGGCTACACCTTC; J: TRBJ1-2; V: TRBV30; D: NA; size: NA
CDR3: CASSFPLRRFSPIYEQYF; DNA: TGTGCCAGCAGCTTCCCTCTTAGGAGGTTCTCCCCCATCTACGAGCAGTACTTC; J: TRBJ2-7; V: TRBV11-1; D: NA; size: many
CDR3: CASSIQGAIRGYTF; DNA: TGTGCCAGCAGCATCCAGGGGGCGATCAGGGGCTACACCTTC; J: TRBJ1-2; V: TRBV7-2; D: TRBD1; size: many
CDR3: CASSPGTGGIWGTEAFF; DNA: TGTGCCAGCAGTCCCGGGACAGGGGGCATATGGGGCACTGAAGCTTTCTTT; J: TRBJ1-1; V: TRBV28; D: TRBD1; size: many
CDR3: CASSMDASGNTIYF; DNA: TGCGCCAGCAGCATGGACGCCTCTGGAAACACCATATATTTT; J: TRBJ1-3; V: TRBV5-1; D: NA; size: many
CDR3: CSVEGQGFNEQYF; DNA: TGCAGCGTTGAGGGCCAGGGGTTTAACGAGCAGTACTTC; J: TRBJ2-7; V: TRBV29-1; D: NA; size: many
CDR3: CSARWASAYEQYF; DNA: TGCAGTGCTAGATGGGCTAGCGCGTACGAGCAGTACTTC; J: TRBJ2-7; V: TRBV20-1; D: NA; size: many
CDR3: CASSFQVMGLGETQYF; DNA: TGTGCCAGCAGTTTCCAGGTGATGGGTCTAGGAGAGACCCAGTACTTC; J: TRBJ2-5; V: TRBV28; D: NA; size: many
CDR3: CSAGGPGQETQYF; DNA: TGCAGTGCAGGGGGACCAGGGCAAGAGACCCAGTACTTC; J: TRBJ2-5; V: TRBV20-1; D: NA; size: many
CDR3: CASRSGIQETQYF; DNA: TGTGCCAGCAGATCGGGGATCCAAGAGACCCAGTACTTC; J: TRBJ2-5; V: TRBV7-8; D: NA; size: many
CDR3: CSARGLTGPYEQYF; DNA: TGCAGTGCTAGAGGATTGACAGGCCCCTACGAGCAGTACTTC; J: TRBJ2-7; V: TRBV20-1; D: NA; size: many
CDR3: CSATRTDQETQYF; DNA: TGCAGTGCTACTAGGACAGACCAAGAGACCCAGTACTTC; J: TRBJ2-5; V: TRBV20-1; D: NA; size: many
CDR3: CATSDLRGRGTNEQFF; DNA: TGTGCCACCAGTGATTTGCGGGGTCGGGGTACGAATGAGCAGTTCTTC; J: TRBJ2-1; V: TRBV24-1; D: NA; size: few
CDR3: CASSRQGNYYEQYF; DNA: TGTGCCAGCAGCCGACAGGGAAATTACTACGAGCAGTACTTC; J: TRBJ2-7; V: TRBV7-9; D: TRBD1; size: many
CDR3: CSARAGGSGAQYF; DNA: TGCAGTGCTAGAGCCGGAGGTAGCGGAGCGCAGTATTTT; J: TRBJ2-3; V: TRBV20-1; D: NA; size: many
CDR3: CASSLAWGGNTEAFF; DNA: TGTGCCAGCAGCTTAGCTTGGGGTGGGAACACTGAAGCTTTCTTT; J: TRBJ1-1; V: TRBV7-2; D: NA; size: many
CDR3: CASSHYSGESNYEQYF; DNA: TGCGCCAGCAGCCATTATAGCGGGGAATCAAACTACGAGCAGTACTTC; J: TRBJ2-7; V: TRBV5-1; D: TRBD2; size: many
CDR3: CSALGGGVSYEQYF; DNA: TGCAGCGCACTCGGGGGCGGCGTTTCCTACGAGCAGTACTTC; J: TRBJ2-7; V: TRBV29-1; D: NA; size: many
CDR3: CASSPRTGTSSYEQYF; DNA: TGTGCCAGCTCACCACGTACCGGGACTAGCTCCTACGAGCAGTACTTC; J: TRBJ2-7; V: TRBV18; D: TRBD2; size: few
CDR3: CSARGTSGITGELFF; DNA: TGCAGTGCTAGAGGGACTAGCGGGATCACCGGGGAGCTGTTTTTT; J: TRBJ2-2; V: TRBV20-1; D: TRBD2; size: NA
CDR3: CASSLFGQGWGAFF; DNA: TGTGCCAGCAGTTTATTCGGACAGGGATGGGGGGCTTTCTTT; J: TRBJ1-1; V: TRBV27; D: TRBD1; size: many
CDR3: CASIGQDLYNEQFF; DNA: TGTGCCAGCATAGGGCAGGACCTCTACAATGAGCAGTTCTTC; J: TRBJ2-1; V: TRBV6-2/TRBV6-3; D: NA; size: many
CDR3: CSVATGEGDTQYF; DNA: TGCAGCGTTGCGACAGGCGAAGGGGATACGCAGTATTTT; J: TRBJ2-3; V: TRBV29-1; D: NA; size: many
CDR3: CAWSQDRPENLFF; DNA: TGTGCCTGGAGTCAGGACAGGCCTGAAAACCTGTTTTTT; J: TRBJ1-4; V: TRBV30; D: TRBD1; size: NA
CDR3: CASSPRGLSYEQYF; DNA: TGTGCCAGCAGCCCGCGGGGTCTCTCCTACGAGCAGTACTTC; J: TRBJ2-7; V: TRBV27; D: NA; size: many
CDR3: CASSLPGEGDEQYF; DNA: TGTGCCAGCAGTTTACCAGGGGAAGGGGACGAGCAGTACTTC; J: TRBJ2-7; V: TRBV28; D: NA; size: many
CDR3: CASSLGTGGTSGNTIYF; DNA: TGTGCCAGCAGCTTGGGAACAGGGGGGACCTCTGGAAACACCATATATTTT; J: TRBJ1-3; V: TRBV7-9; D: TRBD1; size: many
CDR3: CASSSTSGTAREQYF; DNA: TGTGCCAGCAGCTCGACTAGCGGGACGGCCAGAGAGCAGTACTTC; J: TRBJ2-7; V: TRBV7-9; D: TRBD2; size: NA
CDR3: CASSYSGTGGSWPQHF; DNA: TGTGCCAGCAGTTACTCGGGGACGGGAGGATCGTGGCCCCAGCATTTT; J: TRBJ1-5; V: TRBV6-5; D: NA; size: many
CDR3: CASSLLTGGNYGYTF; DNA: TGTGCCAGCAGCTTATTGACAGGGGGGAACTATGGCTACACCTTC; J: TRBJ1-2; V: TRBV7-9; D: TRBD1; size: few
CDR3: CASSLGAKANYGYTF; DNA: TGTGCCAGCAGCTTAGGGGCAAAAGCTAACTATGGCTACACCTTC; J: TRBJ1-2; V: TRBV7-2; D: NA; size: NA
CDR3: CSVAPRQETQYF; DNA: TGCAGTGTTGCACCCAGACAAGAGACCCAGTACTTC; J: TRBJ2-5; V: TRBV29-1; D: NA; size: many
CDR3: CSASFRDQETQYF; DNA: TGCAGTGCTAGTTTTCGGGACCAAGAGACCCAGTACTTC; J: TRBJ2-5; V: TRBV20-1; D: NA; size: many
CDR3: CASSLGLQGYEQYF; DNA: TGTGCCAGCAGCTTAGGATTACAGGGTTACGAGCAGTACTTC; J: TRBJ2-7; V: TRBV11-2; D: NA; size: many
CDR3: CASSPGPYSNQPQHF; DNA: TGTGCCAGCAGTCCAGGGCCTTATAGCAATCAGCCCCAGCATTTT; J: TRBJ1-5; V: TRBV27; D: NA; size: many
CDR3: CASSVPLGNEQFF; DNA: TGTGCCAGCAGTGTCCCACTTGGCAATGAGCAGTTCTTC; J: TRBJ2-1; V: TRBV27; D: NA; size: many
CDR3: CTSSRSLSQGPHLQYF; DNA: TGCACCAGCAGCCGGTCGCTTTCACAGGGGCCCCATCTTCAGTACTTC; J: TRBJ2-4; V: TRBV1; D: NA; size: NA
CDR3: CASSLWGTGSNTGELFF; DNA: TGTGCCAGCAGTTTATGGGGGACAGGTTCGAACACCGGGGAGCTGTTTTTT; J: TRBJ2-2; V: TRBV12-3/TRBV12-4; D: TRBD1; size: many
CDR3: CASSSTGRAFF; DNA: TGTGCCAGCAGTTCTACAGGGCGGGCTTTCTTT; J: TRBJ1-1; V: TRBV6-5; D: NA; size: many
CDR3: CASSQEGTSINEQFF; DNA: TGCGCCAGCAGCCAAGAGGGGACTAGCATCAATGAGCAGTTCTTC; J: TRBJ2-1; V: TRBV4-3; D: TRBD2; size: many